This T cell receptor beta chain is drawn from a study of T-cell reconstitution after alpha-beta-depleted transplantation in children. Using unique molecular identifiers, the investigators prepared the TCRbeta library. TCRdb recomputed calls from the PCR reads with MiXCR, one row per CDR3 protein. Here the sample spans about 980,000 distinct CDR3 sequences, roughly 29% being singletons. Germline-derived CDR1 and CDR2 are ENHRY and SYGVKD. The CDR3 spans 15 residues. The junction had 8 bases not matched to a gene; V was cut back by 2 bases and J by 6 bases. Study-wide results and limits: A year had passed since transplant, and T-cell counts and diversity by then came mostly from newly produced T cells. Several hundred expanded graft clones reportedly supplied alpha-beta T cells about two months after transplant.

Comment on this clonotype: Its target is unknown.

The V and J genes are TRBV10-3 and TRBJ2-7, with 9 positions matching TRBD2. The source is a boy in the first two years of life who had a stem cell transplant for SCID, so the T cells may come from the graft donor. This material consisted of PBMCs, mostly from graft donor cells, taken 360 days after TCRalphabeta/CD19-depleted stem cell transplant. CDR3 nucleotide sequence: TGTGCCATCAGTGAGGGTTGGCGGGGGGGCGGCGAGCAGTACTTC. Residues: CAISEGWRGGGEQYF.